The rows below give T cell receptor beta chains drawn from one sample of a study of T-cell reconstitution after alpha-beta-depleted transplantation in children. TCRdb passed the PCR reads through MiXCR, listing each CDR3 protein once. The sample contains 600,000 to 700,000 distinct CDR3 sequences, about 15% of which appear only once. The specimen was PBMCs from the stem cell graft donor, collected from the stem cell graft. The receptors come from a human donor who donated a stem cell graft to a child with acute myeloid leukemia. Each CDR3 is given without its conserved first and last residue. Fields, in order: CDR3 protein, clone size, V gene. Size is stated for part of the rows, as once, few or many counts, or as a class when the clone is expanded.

SGWDQRTDTQY,many,TRBV20-1
ASSPTPDGTYNEQF,-,TRBV12-3/TRBV12-4
ASSFKSWGEQY,few,TRBV12-3/TRBV12-4
SARDRRVQVVEKLF,few,TRBV20-1
SARDHKTQY,-,TRBV20-1
ASSHQGGTEAF,-,TRBV12-3/TRBV12-4
SVGDSTSNQPQH,many,TRBV29-1
ATSENTGELF,-,TRBV24-1
ASSSQGAGPYEQY,-,TRBV7-9
ASSLGTGGEQY,few,TRBV7-8
ASSPGHTGYEQY,many,TRBV7-2
SARDWLANYGYT,many,TRBV20-1
SVPGQDRSYEQY,many,TRBV29-1
SGSGGTTYEQY,-,TRBV29-1
SARDDGGPSYEQY,many,TRBV20-1
ASGFGGAGTEAF,-,TRBV12-5
AWSVTGAEAF,few,TRBV30
ASSEVGGTQETQY,few,TRBV25-1
ASSFGDRPIYGYT,-,TRBV12-3/TRBV12-4
ASSLGDRRSGNTIY,few,TRBV7-2
SADSPGLGSEAF,few,TRBV20-1
ASSQDAVARGGSYEQF,few,TRBV4-3
ATSDRTGRAGELF,-,TRBV24-1
SARVSLGGEKLF,many,TRBV20-1
SASQQGREKLF,many,TRBV20-1
ASSARTGLKETQY,few,TRBV6-1
ASSSTGQGTEQY,-,TRBV7-9
SARDAGTAINEQF,many,TRBV20-1
ASSKSQGEQY,-,TRBV21-1
SAVVAGSLGYT,many,TRBV20-1
ASSEQGGNTIY,-,TRBV25-1
ASSTYVGSNTEAF,many,TRBV7-2
ASSFPGGMSYT,few,TRBV12-3/TRBV12-4
ASSGPGSTGELF,many,TRBV25-1
SAETPDTGELF,many,TRBV20-1
ASSPGFAWSTDTQY,few,TRBV7-2
SASLIISNSPLH,many,TRBV20-1
SAPSAAGMNTEAF,-,TRBV20-1